This T cell receptor beta chain stems from a study of shared clonotypes between healthy human individuals. General study points: Clonotypes that were shared across a handful of donors made up roughly 5% of naive CD4 clonotypes. Non-shared clonotypes had lower generation probabilities than those shared by all four donors. A limitation of the genetic and exposure-history diversity represented arose from few donors.

The study drew its donors from healthy HIV-negative adults without recent acute infections or vaccinations. Germline CDR1 SGHVS, CDR2 FQNEAQ. V was cut by 0 bases and J by 2 bases, with 2 bases left in between. The CDR3 contains 12 residues. On this clone itself: Its antigen is unidentified.

The repertoire was sequenced with immunoSEQ multiplex PCR; TCRdb's copy has only in-frame clones and lacks some. The sample shows approximately 2.4 million clones, approximately 95% of them seen only once. The TCR comes from a man between 18 and 35 years old in good health. Source material: naive CD4+ T cells sorted from blood. Sample subset: CD45RA+ positively selected. The chain joins TRBV7-8 to TRBJ2-7; D gene ambiguous. CDR3 coding DNA: TGTGCCAGCAGCTTAGCGGCCTACGAGCAGTACTTC. Translated, it gives CASSLAAYEQYF.